The T cell receptor (beta chain) described here comes from a study of T-cell memory formation after mild COVID-19. Germline loops: CDR1 MGHDK, CDR2 SYGVNS. CDR3 length: 14 residues. Trimming stripped 4 bases from V and 4 bases from J, with 14 bases between. TCRdb independently ran MiXCR on the 5' RACE reads; one entry per CDR3 protein. The repertoire holds around 530,000 distinct CDR3 sequences, with about a fifth as singletons. A note on this clonotype: Its antigen remains unidentified.

Broader study findings: Later expanders leaned CD4+, whereas clones that contracted between day 15 and 85 were balanced CD4/CD8. Specificity for SARS-CoV-2 was not confirmed among the second-wave clones peaking on day 37.

This chain connects TRBV25-1 to TRBJ2-7; D is possibly TRBD1 or TRBD2 (6 bases each). Sequenced sample: PBMCs or a T cell subset sorted from them (not recorded which). This TCR came from an adult woman who had mild COVID-19 (a few samples of this study predate the infection). Cell type and time point are not known. The CDR3, as DNA: TGTGCCAGCAGTGGGGGGGCCCCAGGGTACGAGCAGTACTTC. Amino acid sequence: CASSGGAPGYEQYF.